A single T cell receptor beta chain is shown here with its context. From germline, CDR1 is SEHNR and CDR2 FQNEAQ (reference sequence). Trimming took 8 bases from V and 4 from J; bases not matched to a gene: 7. The CDR3 runs to 14 residues. This sample was included in a study of blood T cell repertoires in COVID-19. Across the study: Collection of acute and convalescent COVID-19 samples took place in the United States, Italy and Spain.

How the authors handled the data: Estimated nucleated cell counts came from reference gene primer amplification. Assay used: immunoSEQ multiplex PCR; TCRdb lists only in-frame clones, some missing. V and J calls and clone size are those listed in that table; D and trimming were worked out from the DNA. The repertoire has approximately 170,000 clones, roughly 80% of them found once; the top ten carry 12%. The chain combines TRBV7-9 with TRBJ1-5; 8 bases match TRBD1. Sequencing was performed on peripheral blood. The sequence came from a woman in her 50s with acute or convalescent COVID-19. Here the CDR3 reads CASVGQGGNQPQHF. The CDR3 nucleotides read TGTGCCAGCGTCGGACAGGGAGGGAATCAGCCCCAGCATTTT.